These 10 T cell receptor beta chains originate from one sample sequenced in a study of blood T cell repertoires in COVID-19. Profiling relied on immunoSEQ multiplex PCR, and the TCRdb table lists in-frame clones only, not all of them. The table lists roughly 260,000 clones, approximately 85% of them singletons. Specimen: PBMCs or T cells enriched from blood (not recorded which). The receptors here all came from a woman in her forties or fifties who had recovered from COVID-19.

The genes are TRBV4-1 and TRBJ1-5, with D uncertain. Deletions cut 1 base from V and 0 bases from J, with 7 bases between. The CDR3 covers 15 residues. Germline V lookup: CDR1 MGHRA, CDR2 YSYEKL. The CDR3 sequence is CASSQGRLSNQPQHF. The CDR3 nucleotides are TGCGCCAGCAGCCAAGGCAGGCTTAGCAATCAGCCCCAGCATTTT.

This chain's CDR3 is CASSPGIDGGETQYF. The CDR3 DNA is TGCGCCAGCAGTCCGGGGATTGACGGGGGGGAGACCCAGTACTTC. The chain employs TRBV23-1 and TRBJ2-5; 7 bases line up with TRBD2. TRBV23-1 counts as an open reading frame of uncertain function. V lost 4 bases, J lost 5 bases, and 10 bases stayed unmatched. The CDR3 is made up of 15 amino acids.

The chain uses TRBV6-5 and TRBJ1-4; D is unclear. The CDR3 runs to 14 residues. CDR1 MNHEY and CDR2 SVGAGI come from the germline V gene. The V end was cut by 5 bases, the J end by 8 bases, with 15 bases between. The CDR3 DNA is TGTGCCAGCAGTCCGACAAACATGAACGAAAAACTGTTTTTT. This encodes CASSPTNMNEKLFF.

The chain is built from TRBV4-1 and TRBJ1-5; the D gene is possibly TRBD1 (5 bases). V lost 3 bases to trimming and J lost 6 bases, with 12 bases between them. Germline values: CDR1 MGHRA, CDR2 YSYEKL. The CDR3 loop spans 14 amino acids. The CDR3 reads CASSQEWGGQPQHF. The CDR3 DNA is TGCGCCAGCAGCCAGGAATGGGGCGGTCAGCCCCAGCATTTT.

The chain recombines TRBV28 with TRBJ1-2; TRBD1 matches 11 bases. Germline V gene lookup returns CDR1 MDHEN and CDR2 SYDVKM. The CDR3 runs to 15 residues. J was trimmed by 8 bases and V by 3 bases; bases with no gene match: 8. CDR3 nucleotide sequence: TGTGCCAGCAGTTTGGTGGACAGGGGGCGCGAAGGCTACACCTTC. Its protein is CASSLVDRGREGYTF.

The V and J genes are TRBV7-9 and TRBJ1-3, with D unresolved. Germline values: CDR1 SEHNR, CDR2 FQNEAQ (reference sequence). Trimming shortened V by 4 bases and J by 0 bases, and 7 bases separated the two germline ends. The CDR3 is 14 residues long. The CDR3 spells CASSSHSSGNTIYF. CDR3 in DNA: TGTGCCAGCAGCTCTCACTCCTCTGGAAACACCATATATTTT.

The CDR3 reads CASSLELTGYSPLHF. The CDR3 DNA reads as TGCGCCAGCAGCTTGGAGTTGACAGGGTACTCACCCCTCCACTTT. The chain recombines TRBV5-1 with TRBJ1-6, with 7 bases fitting TRBD1. CDR1 and CDR2 (germline): SGHRS, YFSETQ. V shed 0 bases, J shed 10 bases, and the junction held 7 bases outside the gene matches. This CDR3 is 15 amino acids long.

The CDR3 sequence is CASSGQSYEQYF. The CDR3 coding sequence is TGTGCCAGCAGCGGACAGTCCTACGAGCAGTACTTC. This sequence joins TRBV13 and TRBJ2-7, with D possibly being TRBD1 (6 bases). The V and J ends lost 5 bases and 1 base respectively, with 6 bases between them. The germline gives CDR1 PRHDT, CDR2 FYEKMQ (reference sequence). The CDR3 runs 12 residues.

In its sample, this clone was seen once. The chain uses TRBV3-1 (or the pseudogene TRBV3-2) and TRBJ2-1; D gene uncertain. Looked up from germline, CDR1 is LGHDT and CDR2 is YNNKEL (reference sequence). Trimming cost V 1 base and J 7 bases, with 11 bases left between them. The CDR3 totals 14 residues. The CDR3 spells CASSQVRVSNEQFF. DNA of the CDR3: TGTGCCAGCAGCCAAGTTCGGGTGAGTAATGAGCAGTTCTTC.

This chain uses TRBV12-5 with TRBJ1-1; D perhaps matches TRBD1 (6 bases). The CDR3 has 12 residues. Deletions cut 0 bases from V and 8 bases from J, with 7 bases between. Germline CDR1 reads LGHNT; CDR2 reads FRNRAP. CDR3 coding DNA: TGTGCTAGTGGTTTGGTACAGGGAGAAGCTTTCTTT. Protein product: CASGLVQGEAFF.